The following is a T cell receptor beta chain sequence with its context. Its antigen is unknown. The sample comes from a study of CD8+CD57+ T cells in acquired aplastic anemia. Study in general: Sorted CD4+ and CD8+ cells yielded about 3 ug of DNA on average.

V was cut by 6 bases and J by 0 bases, with 8 bases left in between. Per the germline V gene, CDR1 is WSHSY and CDR2 is SAAADI. The CDR3 extends over 13 amino acids. Sequencing was done on patients that had shown CD8+CD57+ cell expansion by flow cytometry. General study results and limits: In common between the patients and the controls were around 29 CD8+ CDR3 sequences.

TCR beta VDJ and CDR3 profiling used genomic DNA as template. TCRdb redid the calling of the reads with MiXCR, one entry per CDR3 protein. The table lists 260,000 or so distinct CDR3 sequences, around 46% of them singletons, with under 9% in the top ten. The TCR sequence derives from a human donor with aplastic anemia. The sample taken for sequencing was sorted CD4+, CD8+, or CD8+CD57+ T cells (not recorded which) from PBMCs. The rearrangement joins TRBV10-2 to TRBJ1-1, with D possibly being TRBD1 (5 bases). The CDR3 is CASRDTMNTEAFF. In DNA, the CDR3 is TGCGCCAGCAGGGACACGATGAACACTGAAGCTTTCTTT.